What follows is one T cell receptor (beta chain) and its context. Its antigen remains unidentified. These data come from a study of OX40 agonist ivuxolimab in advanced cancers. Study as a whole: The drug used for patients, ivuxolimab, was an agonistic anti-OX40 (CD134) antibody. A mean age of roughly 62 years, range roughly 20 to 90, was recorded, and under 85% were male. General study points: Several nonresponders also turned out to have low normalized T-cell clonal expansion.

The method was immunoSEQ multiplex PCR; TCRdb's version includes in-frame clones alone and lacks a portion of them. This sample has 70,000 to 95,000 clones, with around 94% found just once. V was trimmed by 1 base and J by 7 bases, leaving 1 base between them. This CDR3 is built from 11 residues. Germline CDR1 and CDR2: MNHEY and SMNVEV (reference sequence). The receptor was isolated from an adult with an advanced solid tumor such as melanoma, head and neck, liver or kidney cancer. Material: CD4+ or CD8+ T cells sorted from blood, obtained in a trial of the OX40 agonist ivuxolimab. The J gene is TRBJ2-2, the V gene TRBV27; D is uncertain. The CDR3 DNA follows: TGTGCCAGCAGTTTATTCGGGGAGCTGTTTTTT. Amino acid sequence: CASSLFGELFF.